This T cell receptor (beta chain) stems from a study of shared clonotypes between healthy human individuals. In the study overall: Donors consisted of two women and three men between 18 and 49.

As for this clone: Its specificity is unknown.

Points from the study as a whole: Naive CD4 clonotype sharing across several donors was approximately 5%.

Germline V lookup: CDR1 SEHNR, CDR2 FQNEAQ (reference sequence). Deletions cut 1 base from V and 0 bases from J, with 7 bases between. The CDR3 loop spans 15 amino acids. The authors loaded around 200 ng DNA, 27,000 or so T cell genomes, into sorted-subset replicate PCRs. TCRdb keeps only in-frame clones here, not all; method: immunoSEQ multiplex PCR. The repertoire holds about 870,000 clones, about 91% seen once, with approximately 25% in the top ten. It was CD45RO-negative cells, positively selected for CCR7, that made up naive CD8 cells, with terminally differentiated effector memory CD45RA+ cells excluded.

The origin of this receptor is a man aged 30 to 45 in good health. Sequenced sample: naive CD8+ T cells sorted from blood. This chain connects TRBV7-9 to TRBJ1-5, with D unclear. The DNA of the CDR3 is TGTGCCAGCAGCTTAGACGGACTTAGCAATCAGCCCCAGCATTTT. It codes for CASSLDGLSNQPQHF.